What follows are 13 T cell receptor beta chains derived from one specimen sequenced in a study of cytomegalovirus exposure and HLA in healthy donors. Libraries were prepared by immunoSEQ multiplex PCR; TCRdb keeps only in-frame clonotypes and omits some of them. The sample records a few hundred thousand clones, 70% to 90% being singletons. Sequences were obtained from PBMCs. These receptors were collected from a man between 25 and 39 years old in good health and CMV-seronegative.

The chain is built from TRBV5-5 and TRBJ2-7, with 13 bases lining up with TRBD2. The V segment lost 2 bases and the J segment 6 bases; nucleotides outside the gene matches: 14. The germline V gene has CDR1 SGHKS and CDR2 YYEKEE (reference sequence). This CDR3 is built from 18 residues. The CDR3 DNA is TGTGCCAGCAGCTTAGGACTAGCGGGGGACCCGAGGGTCCTCGAGCAGTACTTC. Amino acids: CASSLGLAGDPRVLEQYF.

The V gene is TRBV5-4, the J gene TRBJ1-2, with D tentatively TRBD1 (5 bases). CDR3 length: 17 residues. Germline V gene lookup returns CDR1 SGHNT and CDR2 YYREEE (reference sequence). Trimming left V 0 bases short and J 6 bases short, with 21 bases between. CDR3 sequence: CASSLGTRPTKTDGYTF. The DNA of the CDR3 is TGTGCCAGCAGCTTGGGCACACGACCAACTAAGACAGATGGCTACACCTTC.

CDR3 loop: CASSSGLAGPYEQYF. The CDR3 DNA reads TGTGCCAGCAGCTCCGGACTAGCGGGGCCCTACGAGCAGTACTTC. The genes are TRBV5-4 and TRBJ2-7; 12 bases align to TRBD2. Trimming removed 3 bases from V and 2 bases from J; junction bases left unmatched: 3. CDR3 length equals 15 residues. From germline, CDR1 is SGHNT and CDR2 YYREEE (reference sequence).

The V gene is TRBV12-5, the J gene TRBJ2-4; 7 positions match TRBD2. Germline assignment: CDR1 LGHNT and CDR2 FRNRAP. V dropped 4 bases and J dropped 1; count of bases not matched to a gene: 7. The CDR3 has 16 residues. The CDR3 DNA follows: TGTGCTAGTGGTTGGGACGGGGGGTCGGCCAAAAACATTCAGTACTTC. It encodes CASGWDGGSAKNIQYF.

The rearrangement links TRBV14 to TRBJ2-2, with a tentative D call TRBD1 (6 bases). Trimming took 2 bases from V and 6 from J, leaving 16 bases between them. CDR1 and CDR2 (germline): SGHDN, FVKESK. CDR3 length equals 16 residues. This chain's CDR3 is CASSQRGGVRAGELFF. The CDR3, as DNA: TGTGCCAGCAGCCAAAGAGGGGGTGTGCGGGCCGGGGAGCTGTTTTTT.

The V and J genes are TRBV19 and TRBJ1-1; tentatively, D is TRBD1 (6 bases). V dropped 8 bases and J dropped 4 bases, with 17 bases sitting between them. Germline CDR1 reads LNHDA; CDR2 reads SQIVND (reference sequence). The CDR3 has 14 amino acids. As DNA, the CDR3 is TGTGCCAGTGAATCCAGGGGAAGGAGCACTGAAGCTTTCTTT. Translated: CASESRGRSTEAFF.

This chain joins TRBV6-5 and TRBJ2-7; 8 positions agree with TRBD1. Trimming cost V 4 bases and J 6 bases; bases outside gene matches: 8. The CDR3 is 14 residues long. Germline V lookup: CDR1 MNHEY, CDR2 SVGAGI. The CDR3 DNA follows: TGTGCCAGCAGTTCCCGGACAGGGAGAGGCGAGCAGTACTTC. It translates to CASSSRTGRGEQYF.

The genes are TRBV7-9 and TRBJ1-4; no clear D gene. The V end was cut by 1 base, the J end by 4 bases, with 13 bases between. The V gene's germline CDR1 is SEHNR and CDR2 FQNEAQ (reference sequence). This CDR3 has 16 amino acids. The CDR3 spells CASSLGAMVGNEKLFF. DNA for the CDR3: TGTGCCAGCAGCTTAGGGGCGATGGTGGGTAATGAAAAACTGTTTTTT.

J is TRBJ1-1 and V is TRBV5-5; 8 nucleotides agree with TRBD1. The junction had 12 bases not matched to a gene; V was cut back by 4 bases and J by 10 bases. The germline CDR1 and CDR2 sequences are SGHKS and YYEKEE (reference sequence). CDR3 length equals 14 residues. CDR3 in amino acids: CASSTPGGARPAFF. As DNA, the CDR3 is TGTGCCAGCAGCACACCAGGGGGCGCAAGACCAGCTTTCTTT.

The J gene is TRBJ1-4, the V gene TRBV5-1; tentative D call: TRBD1 (5 bases). This CDR3 is built from 14 residues. Per germline, CDR1 SGHRS and CDR2 YFSETQ. The V gene lost 2 bases and the J gene lost 3 bases, with 8 bases spanning the gap. The DNA for the CDR3 is TGCGCCAGCAGCTTTAGACAGCCTAATGAAAAACTGTTTTTT. Protein sequence: CASSFRQPNEKLFF.

The J gene is TRBJ2-2, the V gene TRBV7-9; D might be TRBD2 (6 bases). The CDR3 totals 14 residues. The V and J ends lost 8 bases and 0 bases respectively, with 10 bases between them. Germline lookup yields CDR1 SEHNR and CDR2 FQNEAQ (reference sequence). The CDR3 region has the DNA TGTGCCAGCCCCGGGAGTTCGAACACCGGGGAGCTGTTTTTT. Residues: CASPGSSNTGELFF.

This rearrangement joins TRBV2 to TRBJ2-6; 7 bases align to TRBD1. The CDR3 has 17 amino acids. Germline V gives CDR1 SNHLY, CDR2 FYNNEI. The V gene end was trimmed by 11 bases and the J gene end by 0 bases; junction bases not matched to a gene: 13. DNA of the CDR3: TGTGCCTCTGCCAGGGGGAATGCTGGCTCTGGGGCCAACGTCCTGACTTTC. Protein product: CASARGNAGSGANVLTF.

The chain carries TRBV6-5 and TRBJ1-2, with D possibly TRBD1 on 5 matching bases. V lost 0 bases to trimming and J lost 6 bases, with 17 bases between them. The CDR3 length is 16 residues. Germline CDR1 is MNHEY and CDR2 is SVGAGI. The CDR3 sequence: CASSYSFGGRVNGYTF. CDR3 nucleotide sequence: TGTGCCAGCAGTTACTCGTTTGGGGGGAGGGTTAATGGCTACACCTTC.